These 31 T cell receptor beta chains were sequenced from one sample in a study of T cells in Graves' hyperthyroidism and ophthalmopathy (dated by TCRdb to between 2019 and 2020). Preparation of the library involved multiplex PCR. Sequencing was carried out with an Illumina HiSeq 2000. Amplification of TCR beta CDR3 regions was carried out from RNA transcripts. A first-round RT-PCR of the TCR CDR3 used the HTBI primer set with the Qiagen OneStep RT-PCR kit. The public sequencing data were trimmed at Q25 with fastp and processed into clonotypes with MiXCR by TCRdb, which kept only in-frame beta chains. Identical CDR3 proteins give one entry, which carries the most common genes and DNA. The sample contains 500,000 to 600,000 distinct CDR3 sequences, 16% of them found a single time. Jointly, the top ten make up approximately 20% of the sample. Sample: blood. These receptors were collected from a woman aged 18-35 years with Graves' hyperthyroidism.

The chain uses TRBV6-2 or TRBV6-3 and TRBJ2-5, with D unresolved. Trimming took 8 bases from V and 2 from J, leaving 15 bases between them. The CDR3 is 14 residues long. Germline CDR1 is MNHEY and CDR2 is SVGEGT. As DNA, the CDR3 is TGTGCCAGCGCCGACCCAGGTTTTCAAGAGACCCAGTACTTC. Protein product: CASADPGFQETQYF.

This clonotype has only a few counts. This sequence joins TRBV7-9 and TRBJ1-1; 8 bases match TRBD1. V trimming: 5 bases; J trimming: 7 bases; junction bases outside the gene matches: 9. The CDR3 consists of 14 residues. Per the germline V gene, CDR1 is SEHNR and CDR2 is FQNEAQ (reference sequence). The CDR3 region is CASSDPDRGDEAFF. The CDR3 coding sequence is TGTGCCAGCAGCGACCCTGACAGGGGCGATGAAGCTTTCTTT.

This clonotype was seen at least ten times. The J gene is TRBJ2-3, the V gene TRBV2; 7 nucleotides line up with TRBD1. CDR1 and CDR2 from the germline V gene are SNHLY and FYNNEI. This CDR3 has 15 residues. V trimming: 10 bases; J trimming: 2 bases; junction bases outside the gene matches: 12. Here the CDR3 reads CANEGASGYTDTQYF. CDR3 bases: TGTGCCAACGAGGGGGCGTCAGGGTACACAGATACGCAGTATTTT. Drawing the rest from reference TRBV2 and TRBJ2-3, the complete variable domain is EPEVTQTPSHQVTQMGQEVILRCVPISNHLYFYWYRQILGQKVEFLVSFYNNEISEKSEIFDDQFSVERPDGSNFTLKIRSTKLEDSAMYFCANEGASGYTDTQYFGPGTRLTVL.

V usage is TRBV19 and J usage is TRBJ2-2; no reliable D call. Per germline, CDR1 LNHDA and CDR2 SQIVND (reference sequence). Trimming took 3 bases from V and 2 from J, leaving 10 bases between them. The CDR3 extends over 15 amino acids. DNA for the CDR3: TGTGCCAGTAGTATCGGGCCGGTTAACACCGGGGAGCTGTTTTTT. Its translation is CASSIGPVNTGELFF.

This clonotype was observed a few times. The V call is TRBV12-3 or TRBV12-4, the J call TRBJ2-7; D is perhaps TRBD1 (6 bases). Trimming pared 6 bases from V and 0 bases from J, leaving 12 bases between. The CDR3 is 14 amino acids. The CDR3 nucleotides read TGTGCCAGCAGCTACCCACAGGGCTCCTACGAGCAGTACTTC. Its translation is CASSYPQGSYEQYF.

This clonotype was counted between two and nine times. The chain carries TRBV15 and TRBJ2-1; possible D gene TRBD2, 6 bases. Trimming removed 1 base at V and 4 bases at J, with 14 bases between. Germline V gives CDR1 LNHNV, CDR2 YYDKDF (reference sequence). CDR3 length: 16 residues. The CDR3 bases are TGTGCCACCAGCAGAGTCGGGACTCTAGGGTACAATGAGCAGTTCTTC. Its protein is CATSRVGTLGYNEQFF.

This clonotype was picked up many times. The rearrangement joins TRBV27 to TRBJ2-1, with no clear D. Trimming stripped 5 bases from V and 7 bases from J, with 9 bases between. CDR1 is MNHEY, CDR2 SMNVEV, per germline (reference sequence). This CDR3 is 12 amino acids long. The CDR3 protein is CASSAYRNEQFF. In DNA form, the CDR3 reads TGTGCCAGCAGTGCTTATAGAAATGAGCAGTTCTTC.

This chain uses TRBV11-3 with TRBJ2-1; TRBD2 matches at 7 bases. With V trimmed by 2 bases and J by 7 bases, 8 bases remained unmatched. Germline CDR1 is SGHNT and CDR2 is YENEEA. This CDR3 has 15 residues. The CDR3 DNA sequence: TGTGCCAGCAGCTTACGGACTAGAATGTGGAATGAGCAGTTCTTC. Translation: CASSLRTRMWNEQFF.

This clonotype turned up a few times. The genes are TRBV14 and TRBJ2-1; D is uncertain. CDR1 and CDR2 from the germline V gene are SGHDN and FVKESK. CDR3 length equals 12 residues. Trimming left V 2 bases short and J 10 bases short, with 9 bases between. CDR3 sequence reads: CASSQRAWEQFF. The DNA of the CDR3 is TGTGCCAGCAGCCAAAGGGCATGGGAGCAGTTCTTC. Looking up the rest from reference TRBV14 and TRBJ2-1 gives the full variable domain: EAGVTQFPSHSVIEKGQTVTLRCDPISGHDNLYWYRRVMGKEIKFLLHFVKESKQDESGMPNNRFLAERTGGTYSTLKVQPAELEDSGVYFCASSQRAWEQFFGPGTRLTVL.

The V call is TRBV20-1, the J call TRBJ2-2; TRBD2 agrees at 11 bases. V lost 5 bases, J lost 8 bases, and 13 bases stayed unmatched. The CDR3 covers 16 residues. Looked up from germline, CDR1 is DFQATT and CDR2 is SNEGSKA (reference sequence). CDR3 DNA sequence: TGCAGTGCTCGTGACGTAGCGGGGGGGCATCCAGGGGAGCTGTTTTTT. Amino acids: CSARDVAGGHPGELFF.

The chain employs TRBV20-1 and TRBJ2-7; TRBD2 might be the D (6 bases). The CDR3 contains 13 residues. Germline V gene data show CDR1 as DFQATT and CDR2 as SNEGSKA (reference sequence). Trimming took 3 bases from V and 4 from J, leaving 13 bases between them. This chain's CDR3 is CSARAGGRYEQYF. The CDR3 DNA sequence: TGCAGTGCTAGGGCCGGGGGTCGGTACGAGCAGTACTTC.

This clonotype was observed a handful of times. The chain has TRBV7-8 and TRBJ1-1; TRBD1 agrees at 7 bases. The CDR3 consists of 16 residues. From germline, CDR1 is SGHVS and CDR2 FQNEAQ. The J segment lost 1 base and the V segment lost 1 base, leaving 6 bases of the junction unmatched. The CDR3 bases are TGTGCCAGCAGCTTAGGGACAGGCGCTTGGAACACTGAAGCTTTCTTT. It specifies CASSLGTGAWNTEAFF.

This clonotype was picked up a small number of times. This chain links TRBV12-3 or TRBV12-4 with TRBJ2-2, with a possible D match to TRBD1 (6 bases). Between the trimmed V and J ends, which lost 6 bases and 7 bases, there was a span of 18 bases. CDR3 length equals 15 residues. In DNA form, the CDR3 reads TGTGCCAGCAGACCCGGGACATTACTTCACGGGGAGCTGTTTTTT. Translating it yields CASRPGTLLHGELFF.

This clonotype was seen many times. The V call is TRBV20-1, the J call TRBJ1-1, with D uncertain. CDR1 is DFQATT, CDR2 SNEGSKA, per germline (reference sequence). The CDR3 totals 12 residues. Trimming removed 3 bases at V and 4 bases at J, with 9 bases between. The CDR3, as DNA: TGCAGTGCTAGTAGTTTTCCCACTGAAGCTTTCTTT. It encodes CSASSFPTEAFF.

This clonotype showed up just once. V gene TRBV20-1 combines with J gene TRBJ2-1; 8 bases are a match to TRBD2. CDR3 length: 14 residues. Unmatched junction bases numbered 4, after V lost 3 bases and J lost 3 bases. Germline loops: CDR1 DFQATT, CDR2 SNEGSKA (reference sequence). The CDR3 region is CSARVLAVYNEQFF. DNA for the CDR3: TGCAGTGCTAGGGTACTAGCGGTCTACAATGAGCAGTTCTTC.

This clonotype was seen a few times. The chain joins TRBV14 to TRBJ2-1; TRBD1 agrees at 8 bases. The CDR3 has 17 amino acids. V lost 0 bases, J lost 5 bases, and 9 bases stayed unmatched. Germline values: CDR1 SGHDN, CDR2 FVKESK. For the CDR3, the DNA is TGTGCCAGCAGCCAAGATCCCTTCAGGGGGCTTCACAATGAGCAGTTCTTC. It yields the protein CASSQDPFRGLHNEQFF.

Comments on this clonotype: A read error may account for a junction end that differs from germline. This chain uses TRBV12-3 or TRBV12-4 with TRBJ2-7; 10 bases fit TRBD1. CDR3 length: 15 amino acids. CDR3 nucleotides: TGTGCCGGCAGTCATGACAGGGGGCGCTTCTACGAGCAGTACTTC. It is translated as CAGSHDRGRFYEQYF.

The chain couples TRBV6-1 to TRBJ1-3; a possible D gene is TRBD1 (5 bases). CDR3 length equals 19 residues. Germline values: CDR1 MNHNS, CDR2 SASEGT. Trimming took 2 bases from V and 3 from J, leaving 23 bases between them. In DNA, the CDR3 is TGTGCCAGCAGTGAATCCTGGGGCCGCGGGATGGCTGATGGAAACACCATATATTTT. It specifies CASSESWGRGMADGNTIYF.

This clonotype was counted ten times or more. V gene TRBV12-3 or TRBV12-4 combines with J gene TRBJ1-1, with 8 bases matching TRBD1. V lost 5 bases, J lost 6 bases, and 11 bases stayed unmatched. This CDR3 is built from 15 residues. CDR3 protein: CASSPRTGILPEAFF. The CDR3 region has the DNA TGTGCCAGCAGTCCGAGGACAGGGATACTGCCTGAAGCTTTCTTT.

This clonotype came up a few times. At one end, the junction sequence differs from germline, possibly due to a read error. V usage is TRBV5-1 and J usage is TRBJ1-3; no clear D. Germline V gene data show CDR1 as SGHRS and CDR2 as YFSETQ. The CDR3 length is 16 residues. Here the CDR3 reads CAGSLNIGSSGNTIYF. The CDR3 nucleotides are TGCGCCGGCAGCTTAAACATCGGGAGCTCTGGAAACACCATATATTTT.

The sample holds many counts of this clonotype. This chain joins TRBV6-2 or TRBV6-3 and TRBJ2-6; 11 bases fit TRBD1. CDR3 length equals 17 residues. CDR1 MNHEY and CDR2 SVGEGT come from the germline V gene. J was trimmed by 4 bases and V by 5 bases; bases with no gene match: 7. The CDR3 reads CASSRGQGARGANVLTF. The CDR3 DNA follows: TGTGCCAGCAGTCGAGGACAGGGGGCGCGCGGGGCCAACGTCCTGACTTTC.

The chain links TRBV18 to TRBJ1-2; TRBD1 matches 9 bases. With V trimmed by 2 bases and J by 7 bases, 11 bases remained unmatched. Looked up from germline, CDR1 is KGHSH and CDR2 is LQKENI. CDR3 length equals 16 residues. The CDR3 here is CASSPWAGQGIAGYTF. CDR3 DNA sequence: TGTGCCAGCTCACCATGGGCGGGACAGGGTATTGCTGGCTACACCTTC.

This clonotype was seen ten or more times. The V call is TRBV28, the J call TRBJ2-3; 9 bases align to TRBD1. The CDR3 is 14 residues long. In germline, CDR1 is MDHEN, CDR2 SYDVKM. With V trimmed by 4 bases and J by 4 bases, 3 bases remained unmatched. The CDR3 is CASSSRQGADTQYF. In DNA, the CDR3 is TGTGCCAGCAGTTCGCGACAGGGGGCAGATACGCAGTATTTT. The full variable domain, rest sourced from reference TRBV28 and TRBJ2-3, is DVKVTQSSRYLVKRTGEKVFLECVQDMDHENMFWYRQDPGLGLRLIYFSYDVKMKEKGDIPEGYSVSREKKERFSLILESASTNQTSMYLCASSSRQGADTQYFGPGTRLTVL.

This clonotype was recorded a few times. This chain links TRBV20-1 with TRBJ1-2, with TRBD1 matching over 8 bases. The CDR3 is made up of 13 amino acids. Trimming cost V 5 bases and J 8 bases; bases outside gene matches: 10. Germline V lookup: CDR1 DFQATT, CDR2 SNEGSKA (reference sequence). The CDR3 DNA reads TGCAGTGCTCCCATGACAGGGGCAGGGGGCTACACCTTC. This encodes CSAPMTGAGGYTF.

In its sample, this clonotype was seen a few times. The V gene is TRBV19, the J gene TRBJ1-6; D may be TRBD1 (6 bases). Trimming took off 0 bases at V and 9 bases at J, with 12 bases between the two ends. The CDR3 runs to 15 residues. The germline CDR1 and CDR2 sequences are LNHDA and SQIVND (reference sequence). For the CDR3, the DNA is TGTGCCAGTAGTATAGATGGCAGGGGAAGTTCACCCCTCCACTTT. Its translation: CASSIDGRGSSPLHF.

This clonotype was counted at least ten times. This rearrangement joins TRBV6-1 to TRBJ2-7; D not resolved. Trimming left V 6 bases short and J 0 bases short, with 15 bases between. Germline values: CDR1 MNHNS, CDR2 SASEGT. This CDR3 comprises 15 residues. The CDR3 reads CASSNTDGSSYEQYF. CDR3 DNA: TGTGCCAGCAGCAACACCGACGGAAGCTCCTACGAGCAGTACTTC.

The rearrangement links TRBV3-1 to TRBJ2-5; TRBD2 is a possible D gene (6 bases). The CDR3 totals 16 residues. V was trimmed by 3 bases and J by 4 bases, leaving 18 bases between them. Germline CDR1 is LGHDT and CDR2 is YNNKEL (reference sequence). The CDR3: CASSHFRDPRGETQYF. DNA for the CDR3: TGTGCCAGCAGCCACTTCCGGGACCCGCGGGGAGAGACCCAGTACTTC.

A few counts support this clonotype. The rearrangement uses TRBV9 and TRBJ2-3; perhaps TRBD2 as D (7 bases). Per the germline V gene, CDR1 is SGDLS and CDR2 is YYNGEE. Trimming left V 3 bases short and J 6 bases short, with 17 bases between. The CDR3 spans 15 residues. Here the CDR3 reads CASSEGGAEGDTQYF. The DNA for the CDR3 is TGTGCCAGCAGCGAGGGGGGGGCAGAAGGGGATACGCAGTATTTT.

The V gene is TRBV14, the J gene TRBJ2-7; D not resolved. V was trimmed by 0 bases and J by 2 bases, leaving 14 bases between them. This CDR3 region has 16 residues. Germline V gives CDR1 SGHDN, CDR2 FVKESK. The CDR3 DNA reads as TGTGCCAGCAGCCAAGATCTAGGCCGGCAGGCCTACGAGCAGTACTTC. Translated: CASSQDLGRQAYEQYF. Supplemented by reference TRBV14 and TRBJ2-7, the full variable domain reads EAGVTQFPSHSVIEKGQTVTLRCDPISGHDNLYWYRRVMGKEIKFLLHFVKESKQDESGMPNNRFLAERTGGTYSTLKVQPAELEDSGVYFCASSQDLGRQAYEQYFGPGTRLTVT.

This clonotype appeared many times. The rearrangement links TRBV2 to TRBJ2-1, with 10 positions matching TRBD1. The V gene end was trimmed by 6 bases and the J gene end by 6 bases; junction bases not matched to a gene: 14. There are 17 residues in the CDR3. Germline CDR1 SNHLY, CDR2 FYNNEI. The CDR3 nucleotides read TGTGCCAGCAGATTCGGGACAGGGGTCTTCCTTGGCAATGAGCAGTTCTTC. Protein sequence: CASRFGTGVFLGNEQFF.

The chain recombines TRBV6-1 with TRBJ1-4; D gene unclear. Germline assignment: CDR1 MNHNS and CDR2 SASEGT. The CDR3 is 15 residues long. The germline V and J ends were trimmed by 3 bases and 7 bases, with 15 bases remaining between them. DNA of the CDR3: TGTGCCAGCAGTGACCCAGCCCGTGGTGGTGAAAAACTGTTTTTT. This encodes CASSDPARGGEKLFF.